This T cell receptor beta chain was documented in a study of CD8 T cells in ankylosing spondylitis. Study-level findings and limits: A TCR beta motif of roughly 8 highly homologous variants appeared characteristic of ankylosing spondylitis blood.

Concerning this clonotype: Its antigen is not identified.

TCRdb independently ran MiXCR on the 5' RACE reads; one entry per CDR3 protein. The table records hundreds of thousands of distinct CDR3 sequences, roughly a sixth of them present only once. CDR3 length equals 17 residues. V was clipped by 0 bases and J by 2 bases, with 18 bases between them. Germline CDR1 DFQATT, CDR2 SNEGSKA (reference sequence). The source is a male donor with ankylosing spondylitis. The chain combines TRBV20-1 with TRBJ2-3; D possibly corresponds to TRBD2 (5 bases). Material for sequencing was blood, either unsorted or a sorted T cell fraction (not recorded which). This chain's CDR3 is CSARDLNGSEDTDTQYF. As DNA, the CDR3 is TGCAGTGCTAGAGATTTGAACGGCTCGGAGGACACAGATACGCAGTATTTT.